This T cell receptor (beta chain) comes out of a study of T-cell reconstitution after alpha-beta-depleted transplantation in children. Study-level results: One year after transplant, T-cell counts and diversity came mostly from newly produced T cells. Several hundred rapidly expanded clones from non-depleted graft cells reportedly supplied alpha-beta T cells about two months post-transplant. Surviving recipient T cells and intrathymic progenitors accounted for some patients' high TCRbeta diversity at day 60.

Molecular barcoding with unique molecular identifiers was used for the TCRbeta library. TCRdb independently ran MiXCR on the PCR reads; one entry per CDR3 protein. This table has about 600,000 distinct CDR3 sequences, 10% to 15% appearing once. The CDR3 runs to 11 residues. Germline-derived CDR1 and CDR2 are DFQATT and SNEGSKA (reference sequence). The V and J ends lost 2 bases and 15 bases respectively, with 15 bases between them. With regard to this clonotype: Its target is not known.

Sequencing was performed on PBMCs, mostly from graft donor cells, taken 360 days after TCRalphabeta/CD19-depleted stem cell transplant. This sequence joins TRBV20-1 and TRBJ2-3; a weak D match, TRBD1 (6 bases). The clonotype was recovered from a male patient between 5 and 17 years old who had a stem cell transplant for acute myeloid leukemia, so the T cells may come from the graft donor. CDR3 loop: CSARNQGRQYF. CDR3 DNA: TGCAGTGCTAGAAATCAGGGGCGACAATATTTT.